Listed below are T cell receptor beta chains from one sample, sequenced in a study of T cell responses to AZD1222 COVID-19 vaccine. Sequencing was performed with immunoSEQ multiplex PCR; in TCRdb, only in-frame clones are kept and a portion is missing. The repertoire consists of over 110,000 clones, with roughly 92% occurring once and the leading ten covering 9% to 9.5%. Sample: peripheral blood, taken 28 days after the second AZD1222 dose. These receptors were obtained from an adult who received the AZD1222 COVID-19 vaccine. CDR3s include the opening cysteine and the closing phenylalanine or tryptophan. The D gene is left open where the match is weak. Size values are once, few and many counts, or a class for expanded clones, and some rows have none.

J: TRBJ1-1
D: -
V: TRBV3-1/TRBV3-2
size: -
DNA: TGTGCCAGCAGCCAAGATCAATGGAGTTTGGGCACTGAAGCTTTCTTT
CDR3: CASSQDQWSLGTEAFF

J: TRBJ1-4
D: -
V: TRBV5-1
size: -
DNA: TGCGCCAGCAGCTTGGGAGGTTCAACTAATGAAAAACTGTTTTTT
CDR3: CASSLGGSTNEKLFF

J: TRBJ1-3
D: -
V: TRBV18
size: -
DNA: TGTGCCAGCTCACCACCTTCAGTTGGGGGGCTTTCTGGAAACACCATATATTTT
CDR3: CASSPPSVGGLSGNTIYF

J: TRBJ2-7
D: -
V: TRBV7-9
size: -
DNA: TGTGCCAGCAGCCCGTCGTGGGAGCAGTACTTC
CDR3: CASSPSWEQYF

J: TRBJ2-7
D: -
V: TRBV5-6
size: once
DNA: TGTGCCAGCAGCTTTTGGGTCCCGTCCAACGAGCAGTACTTC
CDR3: CASSFWVPSNEQYF

J: TRBJ1-6
D: -
V: TRBV19
size: -
DNA: TGTGCCAGTAGCCAGGGAGGTACTAATTCACCCCTCCACTTT
CDR3: CASSQGGTNSPLHF

J: TRBJ1-2
D: -
V: TRBV5-8
size: -
DNA: TGTGCCAGCAGCAGTCCGGGCCTTAACTATGGCTACACCTTC
CDR3: CASSSPGLNYGYTF

J: TRBJ1-2
D: TRBD1
V: TRBV6-5
size: -
DNA: TGTGCCAGCAGTTACGGACAGGGGGACCTTGGCTACACCTTC
CDR3: CASSYGQGDLGYTF

J: TRBJ1-6
D: -
V: TRBV6-2/TRBV6-3
size: medium-sized
DNA: TGTGCCAGCAGTTACGATGAAGGGATCGGTTCACCCCTCCACTTT
CDR3: CASSYDEGIGSPLHF

J: TRBJ1-1
D: -
V: TRBV7-2
size: -
DNA: TGTGCCAGCAGCTTGAGGGGGGGAGGTTTAAGCACTGAAGCTTTCTTT
CDR3: CASSLRGGGLSTEAFF

J: TRBJ1-4
D: -
V: TRBV28
size: -
DNA: TGTGCCAGCCAGGGGCCTCTCGGGACAACTAATGAAAAACTGTTTTTT
CDR3: CASQGPLGTTNEKLFF

J: TRBJ1-1
D: -
V: TRBV4-3
size: -
DNA: TGCGCCAGCAGCCAAGATATAACGGCCGGGGGCACTGAAGCTTTCTTT
CDR3: CASSQDITAGGTEAFF

J: TRBJ1-1
D: -
V: TRBV30
size: -
DNA: TGTGCCTGGAGTGTACGAAACACTGAAGCTTTCTTT
CDR3: CAWSVRNTEAFF

J: TRBJ2-7
D: -
V: TRBV12-5
size: -
DNA: TGTGCTAGTGGTCGACTAACAGGGCCCCACGAGCAGTACTTC
CDR3: CASGRLTGPHEQYF

J: TRBJ1-5
D: -
V: TRBV28
size: -
DNA: TGTGCCAGCAGTTTTCCAAGGGGACTGGGGGGGGATCAGCCCCAGCATTTT
CDR3: CASSFPRGLGGDQPQHF

J: TRBJ2-2
D: TRBD2
V: TRBV7-3
size: -
DNA: TGTGCCAGCAGCTCCGGAATTAGCGGGGGTAACACCGGGGAGCTGTTTTTT
CDR3: CASSSGISGGNTGELFF

J: TRBJ1-6
D: -
V: TRBV11-2
size: -
DNA: TGTGCCAGCAGCCGTGGGGGGGCTAATTCACCCCTCCACTTT
CDR3: CASSRGGANSPLHF

J: TRBJ1-2
D: -
V: TRBV9
size: -
DNA: TGTGCCAGCAGCGCCCAAGGAGGGGTCGGGGATGGCTACACCTTC
CDR3: CASSAQGGVGDGYTF

J: TRBJ1-1
D: TRBD1
V: TRBV27
size: -
DNA: TGTGCCAGCTGCCGTAGCGTCTCCGGACAGGCCACTGAAGCTTTCTTT
CDR3: CASCRSVSGQATEAFF

J: TRBJ1-4
D: -
V: TRBV6-6
size: -
DNA: TGTGCCAGCAGTTACGCGGGGAGCGGTGAAAAACTGTTTTTT
CDR3: CASSYAGSGEKLFF

J: TRBJ2-2
D: -
V: TRBV6-2/TRBV6-3
size: -
DNA: TGTGCCAGCAGTTACACTACTAGTGCCGCCGGGGAGCTGTTTTTT
CDR3: CASSYTTSAAGELFF

J: TRBJ1-2
D: -
V: TRBV6-5
size: -
DNA: TGTGCCAGCAGGATTACAGGGCCTTGGGGCTACACCTTC
CDR3: CASRITGPWGYTF

J: TRBJ1-2
D: -
V: TRBV19
size: few
DNA: TGTGCCAGTACCCAGGGTCCTAACTATGGCTACACCTTC
CDR3: CASTQGPNYGYTF

J: TRBJ2-1
D: TRBD2
V: TRBV7-9
size: -
DNA: TGTGCCAGCAGCTCCCATCTCTTGCTAGCGGGAGGGTTAAATGAGCAGTTCTTC
CDR3: CASSSHLLLAGGLNEQFF

J: TRBJ1-5
D: -
V: TRBV27
size: -
DNA: TGTGCCAGCAGGCTCGTTGATAGCAATCAGCCCCAGCATTTT
CDR3: CASRLVDSNQPQHF

J: TRBJ2-2
D: -
V: TRBV5-1
size: -
DNA: TGCGCCAGCAGCTTGGTCGTTAGTGACTCGAACACCGGGGAGCTGTTTTTT
CDR3: CASSLVVSDSNTGELFF

J: TRBJ1-1
D: TRBD1
V: TRBV5-1
size: -
DNA: TGCGCCAGCAGCTTTGTCAGGGGGGAAGCTTTCTTT
CDR3: CASSFVRGEAFF

J: TRBJ2-3
D: -
V: TRBV10-1
size: -
DNA: TGCGCCAGCAGTGAGTCGCCGGCGGATAATACGCAGTATTTT
CDR3: CASSESPADNTQYF

J: TRBJ1-3
D: -
V: TRBV15
size: -
DNA: TGTGCCACCAGCAGATCCATCTCTGGAAACACCATATATTTT
CDR3: CATSRSISGNTIYF

J: TRBJ2-1
D: -
V: TRBV20-1
size: -
DNA: TGCAGTGCTAGTGATCGGGGGCGGGGACACAATGAGCAGTTCTTC
CDR3: CSASDRGRGHNEQFF

J: TRBJ1-1
D: -
V: TRBV7-9
size: -
DNA: TGTGCCAGCAGCCATGCAGAGAGGCAAAGTGAAGCTTTCTTT
CDR3: CASSHAERQSEAFF

J: TRBJ2-7
D: TRBD1
V: TRBV28
size: -
DNA: TGTGCCAGCAGTTACAGGGGGCGGCTTTACGAGCAGTACTTC
CDR3: CASSYRGRLYEQYF

J: TRBJ1-1
D: -
V: TRBV7-9
size: -
DNA: TGTGCCGGTCACGGGGGGAACACTGAAGCTTTCTTT
CDR3: CAGHGGNTEAFF

J: TRBJ2-3
D: TRBD2
V: TRBV9
size: -
DNA: TGTGCCAGCAGCGTAGTAGGGACTAGCGGGAGTATCGGAAGAGATACGCAGTATTTT
CDR3: CASSVVGTSGSIGRDTQYF

J: TRBJ2-2
D: -
V: TRBV19
size: -
DNA: TGTGCCAGTACTCGACTTTCATCATCGAGGGAGCTGTTTTTT
CDR3: CASTRLSSSRELFF

J: TRBJ1-1
D: -
V: TRBV21-1
size: -
DNA: TGTGCCAGCAGTAACAGGGGGCGCCTAGAATTTGATATGAACACTGAAGCTTTCTTT
CDR3: CASSNRGRLEFDMNTEAFF

J: TRBJ2-4
D: TRBD2
V: TRBV3-1/TRBV3-2
size: -
DNA: TGTGCCAGCAGCACTCAAGGACTAGCGGACGCCAAAAACATTCAGTACTTC
CDR3: CASSTQGLADAKNIQYF

J: TRBJ1-2
D: TRBD1
V: TRBV6-5
size: -
DNA: TGTGCCAGCAGTTACAATGGACAGGGGGCCCATGGCTACACCTTC
CDR3: CASSYNGQGAHGYTF

J: TRBJ2-2
D: -
V: TRBV12-3/TRBV12-4
size: -
DNA: TGTGCGTTCCAGGGCCCGAACACCGGGGAGCTGTTTTTT
CDR3: CAFQGPNTGELFF

J: TRBJ1-2
D: -
V: TRBV7-2
size: once
DNA: TGTGCCAGCAGCTTAGGGGACGGAGCCTATGGCTACACCTTC
CDR3: CASSLGDGAYGYTF

J: TRBJ1-3
D: TRBD1
V: TRBV18
size: few
DNA: TGTGCCAGCTCAAACTCCCCGGGACAGGGAACCTCTGGAAACACCATATATTTT
CDR3: CASSNSPGQGTSGNTIYF

J: TRBJ1-6
D: TRBD1
V: TRBV30
size: -
DNA: TGTGCCTCGAAGGGGGACAGAGACAATTCACCCCTCCACTTT
CDR3: CASKGDRDNSPLHF

J: TRBJ1-5
D: -
V: TRBV30
size: -
DNA: TGTGCCTGGAGTATGGGAGGGAGCAATCAGCCCCAGCATTTT
CDR3: CAWSMGGSNQPQHF

J: TRBJ1-1
D: -
V: TRBV3-1/TRBV3-2
size: -
DNA: TGTGCCAGCAGCTTTAGGACAGCTTTGAACACTGAAGCTTTCTTT
CDR3: CASSFRTALNTEAFF

J: TRBJ2-5
D: TRBD1
V: TRBV24-1
size: -
DNA: TGTGCCACCAGTGATTTGGGGACAGGGGACGAGACCCAGTACTTC
CDR3: CATSDLGTGDETQYF

J: TRBJ2-1
D: TRBD2
V: TRBV24-1
size: -
DNA: TGTGCCACCAGTGACTCGGGGGGAAGCTCCTACAATGAGCAGTTCTTC
CDR3: CATSDSGGSSYNEQFF

J: TRBJ2-1
D: -
V: TRBV2
size: -
DNA: TGTGCCAGCAGACTCAACCATGGAGGCAATGAGCAGTTCTTC
CDR3: CASRLNHGGNEQFF

J: TRBJ1-5
D: TRBD1
V: TRBV4-1
size: once
DNA: TGCGCCAGCAGCCAACCCACAGGGGCAACCCTTAATCAGCCCCAGCATTTT
CDR3: CASSQPTGATLNQPQHF

J: TRBJ2-4
D: -
V: TRBV6-1
size: -
DNA: TGTGCCAGCAGTGAACAGGGGAAGAACATTCAGTACTTC
CDR3: CASSEQGKNIQYF

J: TRBJ1-1
D: -
V: TRBV7-9
size: -
DNA: TGTGCCAGCAGCTTAGTAACACCCTTGAACACTGAAGCTTTCTTT
CDR3: CASSLVTPLNTEAFF

J: TRBJ2-6
D: TRBD1
V: TRBV6-1
size: -
DNA: TGTGCCAGCAGTGAACAGGGGGCATATGGGGCCAACGTCCTGACTTTC
CDR3: CASSEQGAYGANVLTF

J: TRBJ2-5
D: TRBD2
V: TRBV27
size: -
DNA: TGTGCCAGCAGGCTAGCGGGGGGACGGGAGACCCAGTACTTC
CDR3: CASRLAGGRETQYF

J: TRBJ2-1
D: -
V: TRBV25-1
size: -
DNA: TGTGCCAGCAGTGAATACTGGGGGAAGACCAATGAGCAGTTCTTC
CDR3: CASSEYWGKTNEQFF

J: TRBJ1-1
D: -
V: TRBV7-8
size: -
DNA: TGTGCCAGCAGCTCAAACTCGGGGCTGGCTTTCTTT
CDR3: CASSSNSGLAFF

J: TRBJ1-3
D: TRBD1
V: TRBV6-6
size: -
DNA: TGTGCCAGCAGTTACAGGGGGCAGAGTGGAAACACCATATATTTT
CDR3: CASSYRGQSGNTIYF